This TCR beta chain was recorded in a study of CD8 T cells in ankylosing spondylitis. In this sample, this clonotype turned up a few times. The CDR3 covers 16 residues. The V gene's germline CDR1 is KGHSH and CDR2 LQKENI. J lost 6 bases, V lost 8 bases, and 16 bases had no gene match. MiXCR, applied by TCRdb to the 5' RACE reads, yields one record per CDR3 protein. The sample has hundreds of thousands of distinct CDR3 sequences, 8.6% seen once. Sequenced: blood, either unsorted or a sorted T cell fraction (not recorded which). V and J are TRBV18 and TRBJ1-2, with TRBD1 matching 9 bases. The source is a male donor with ankylosing spondylitis or in good health (not recorded which). DNA for the CDR3: TGTGCCAGCGCAGCGAACGGGGACAGGGTGATCGATGGCTACACCTTC. It specifies CASAANGDRVIDGYTF.